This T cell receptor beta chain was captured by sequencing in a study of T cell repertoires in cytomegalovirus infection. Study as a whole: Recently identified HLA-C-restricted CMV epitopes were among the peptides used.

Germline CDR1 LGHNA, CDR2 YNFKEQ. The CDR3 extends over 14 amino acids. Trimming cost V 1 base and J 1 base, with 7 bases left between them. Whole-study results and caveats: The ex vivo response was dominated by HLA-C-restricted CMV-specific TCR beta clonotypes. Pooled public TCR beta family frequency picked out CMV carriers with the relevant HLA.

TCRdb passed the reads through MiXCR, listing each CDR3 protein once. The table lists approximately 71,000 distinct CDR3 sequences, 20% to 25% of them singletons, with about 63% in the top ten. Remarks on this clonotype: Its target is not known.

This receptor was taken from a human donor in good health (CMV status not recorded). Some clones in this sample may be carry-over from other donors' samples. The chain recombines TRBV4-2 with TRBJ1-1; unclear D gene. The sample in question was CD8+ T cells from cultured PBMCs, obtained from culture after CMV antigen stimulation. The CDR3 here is CASSQAASNTEAFF. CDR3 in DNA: TGTGCCAGCAGCCAAGCTGCGTCGAACACTGAAGCTTTCTTT.